This T cell receptor beta chain was sequenced for a study of CD8 T cells in ankylosing spondylitis. General study results and limits: Matched synovial fluid from ankylosing spondylitis patients was reported to be enriched for disease-linked clones. A motif in TCR beta, a set of 8 or 9 highly homologous variants, appeared characteristic of ankylosing spondylitis blood. Researchers report that disease-linked clones proved CD8+ and relatively rare in peripheral blood.

As for this clonotype: Its antigen is still unknown.

Each TCR beta library was made by quantitative 5'-RACE that incorporated molecular barcodes. MiXCR, applied by TCRdb to the 5' RACE reads, yields one record per CDR3 protein. The data contain roughly 700,000 distinct CDR3 sequences, 15% to 20% of them singletons. V lost 0 bases, J lost 1 base, and 6 bases lay in between. Germline values: CDR1 LNHNV, CDR2 YYDKDF (reference sequence). The CDR3 covers 14 residues. This chain joins TRBV15 and TRBJ1-1; no definite D call. Sequencing was done on a sample of blood, either unsorted or a sorted T cell fraction (not recorded which). The receptor comes from a male donor with ankylosing spondylitis. The CDR3 DNA reads as TGTGCCACCAGCAGAGATTTAGAGAACACTGAAGCTTTCTTT. It encodes CATSRDLENTEAFF.